This paragraph reports one T cell receptor beta chain. This sample stems from a study of early T cells in non-severe SARS-CoV-2 infection. Looked up from germline, CDR1 is MNHEY and CDR2 is SVGAGI. This CDR3 has 15 amino acids. V gave up 0 bases and J gave up 2 bases, with 10 bases separating them. Using its own MiXCR run on the 5' RACE reads, TCRdb lists one record per CDR3 protein. Altogether 20,000 to 25,000 distinct CDR3 sequences are present, roughly 5.3% being singletons, with the ten largest covering over 3.5%. The chain combines TRBV6-5 with TRBJ1-1, with a tentative D call TRBD1 (5 bases). This TCR derives from an adult who was a healthcare worker with PCR-confirmed SARS-CoV-2 infection or an uninfected control (not recorded which). Sequenced: whole blood. The DNA for the CDR3 is TGTGCCAGCAGTTACTCGGGGACGCTTAACACTGAAGCTTTCTTT. It codes for CASSYSGTLNTEAFF.